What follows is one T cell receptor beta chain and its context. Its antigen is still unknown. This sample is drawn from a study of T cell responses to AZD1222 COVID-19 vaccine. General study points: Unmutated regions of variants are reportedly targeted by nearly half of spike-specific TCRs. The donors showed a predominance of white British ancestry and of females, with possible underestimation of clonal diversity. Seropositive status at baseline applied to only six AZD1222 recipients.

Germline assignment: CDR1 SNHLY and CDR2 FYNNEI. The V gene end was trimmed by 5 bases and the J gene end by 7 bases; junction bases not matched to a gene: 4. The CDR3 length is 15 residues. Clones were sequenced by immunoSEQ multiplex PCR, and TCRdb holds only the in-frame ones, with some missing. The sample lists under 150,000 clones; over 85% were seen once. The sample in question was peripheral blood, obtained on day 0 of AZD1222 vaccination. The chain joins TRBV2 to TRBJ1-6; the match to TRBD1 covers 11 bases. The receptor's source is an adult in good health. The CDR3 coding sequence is TGTGCCAGCAGTACGGACAGGGGGCGGAATTCACCCCTCCACTTT. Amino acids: CASSTDRGRNSPLHF.